The text below deals with one T cell receptor beta chain. Profiling relied on immunoSEQ multiplex PCR, and the TCRdb table lists in-frame clones only, not all of them. The data contain some 2,500,000 clones, more than 85% of them seen just once; the ten biggest clones take up more than 0.35%. These data are taken from a study of shared clonotypes between healthy human individuals. V was trimmed by 10 bases and J by 7 bases, leaving 23 bases between them. CDR3 length equals 15 residues. CDR1 and CDR2 from the germline V gene are ENHRY and SYGVKD. The J gene is TRBJ2-1, the V gene TRBV10-3, with D perhaps being TRBD1 or TRBD2 (5 bases each). Sequencing used naive CD4+ T cells from PBMCs. The subset denotes: CD45RA+ positively selected. The receptor was derived from a man between 18 and 35 years old in good health. Some clones in this sample may be carry-over from other donors' samples. Here the CDR3 DNA reads TGTGCCACAAGGGACGGGGCACCGAGAGGGAATGAGCAGTTCTTC. Protein product: CATRDGAPRGNEQFF.